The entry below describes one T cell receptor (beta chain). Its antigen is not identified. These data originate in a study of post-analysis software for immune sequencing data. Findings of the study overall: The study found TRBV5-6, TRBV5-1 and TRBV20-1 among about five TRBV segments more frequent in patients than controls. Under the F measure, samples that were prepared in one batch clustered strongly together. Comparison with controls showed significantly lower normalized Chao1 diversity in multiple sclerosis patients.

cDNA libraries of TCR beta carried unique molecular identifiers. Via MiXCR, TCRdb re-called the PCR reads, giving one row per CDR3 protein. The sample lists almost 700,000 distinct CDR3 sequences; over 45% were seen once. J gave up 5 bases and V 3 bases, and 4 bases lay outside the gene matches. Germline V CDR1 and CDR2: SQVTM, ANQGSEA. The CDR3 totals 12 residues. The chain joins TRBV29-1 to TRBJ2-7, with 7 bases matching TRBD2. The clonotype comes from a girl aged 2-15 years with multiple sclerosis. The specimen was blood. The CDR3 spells CSVEREGDEQYF. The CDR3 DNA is TGCAGCGTTGAGAGGGAGGGCGACGAGCAGTACTTC.